These 4 T cell receptor beta chains were sequenced from one sample in a study of cytomegalovirus exposure and HLA in healthy donors. This PCR relied on a set of 60 Vbeta primers and 13 Jbeta primers. TCRdb's copy holds only in-frame clones and misses some; the assay was immunoSEQ multiplex PCR. The table lists 110,000 to 150,000 clones, 80% of them singletons, with under 7.5% in the top ten. Sequencing was carried out using PBMCs. These receptors originate from a man aged 40-50 years in good health and CMV-seropositive.

V gene TRBV2 combines with J gene TRBJ2-7; 9 positions agree with TRBD1. The V and J ends lost 6 bases and 4 bases, in that order; junction bases with no gene match: 4. The CDR3 totals 13 residues. CDR1 is SNHLY, CDR2 FYNNEI, per germline. The CDR3 is CASSWDREYEQYF. The CDR3 DNA reads TGTGCCAGCAGCTGGGACAGGGAGTACGAGCAGTACTTC. The full variable domain, its missing parts supplied by reference TRBV2 and TRBJ2-7, is EPEVTQTPSHQVTQMGQEVILRCVPISNHLYFYWYRQILGQKVEFLVSFYNNEISEKSEIFDDQFSVERPDGSNFTLKIRSTKLEDSAMYFCASSWDREYEQYFGPGTRLTVT.

CDR3 sequence (DNA): TGTGCCAGCACCATGGGGGCAGGGGGGTCCGGGGAGCTGTTTTTT. Encoded protein: CASTMGAGGSGELFF. The rearrangement links TRBV9 to TRBJ2-2; TRBD1 might be the D (7 bases). Trimming took off 6 bases at V and 6 bases at J, with 18 bases between the two ends. This CDR3 spans 15 amino acids. The germline gives CDR1 SGDLS, CDR2 YYNGEE.

This clone was recorded a few times. Written as DNA, the CDR3 is TGTGCCAGCGTATCTCGGGACTTAAACACAGATACGCAGTATTTT. Translating gives CASVSRDLNTDTQYF. The J gene is TRBJ2-3, the V gene TRBV6-6; tentatively, D is TRBD2 (6 bases). From germline, CDR1 is MNHNY and CDR2 SVGAGI (reference sequence). The CDR3 has 15 residues. The germline V and J ends were trimmed by 8 bases and 2 bases, with 17 bases remaining between them.

This clone was seen more than once but under ten times. The J gene is TRBJ2-6, the V gene TRBV4-3, with D possibly being TRBD2 (7 bases). CDR1 and CDR2 (germline): LGHNA, YSLEER. Trimming removed 0 bases at V and 4 bases at J, with 28 bases between. The CDR3 is 22 amino acids. The CDR3 DNA reads as TGCGCCAGCAGCCAAGATAGGGGGGGTTCGTGGGTCCGGAGCGTGGGGGCCAACGTCCTGACTTTC. Translated: CASSQDRGGSWVRSVGANVLTF.